A selection of T cell receptor beta chains follows, all from one sample in a study of cytomegalovirus exposure and HLA in healthy donors. Data came from immunoSEQ multiplex PCR; TCRdb stores just in-frame clones and leaves some out. The sample has over 130,000 clones, about 64% seen once. Input material: PBMCs. The receptors here all came from a woman aged 55-70 years in good health and CMV-seropositive. The CDR3 runs from the conserved cysteine through the conserved F or W. D genes are given only for firm matches. Clone sizes are given selectively: once, few, many, or a class where the clone is expanded.

d_gene,j_gene,abundance,v_gene,CDR3aa,CDR3nt
NA,TRBJ1-1,NA,TRBV6-5,CASSYSGGRSNTEAFF,TGTGCCAGCAGTTACTCGGGAGGGCGGTCCAACACTGAAGCTTTCTTT
NA,TRBJ2-5,NA,TRBV28,CASRASGARETQYF,TGTGCCAGCAGAGCGTCAGGGGCTAGGGAGACCCAGTACTTC
TRBD1,TRBJ1-3,once,TRBV9,CASSGGTGVGNTIYF,TGTGCCAGCAGCGGCGGAACAGGGGTCGGAAACACCATATATTTT
NA,TRBJ2-5,once,TRBV28,CASSLQGEETQYF,TGTGCCAGCAGCTTACAGGGCGAAGAGACCCAGTACTTC
NA,TRBJ1-2,few,TRBV10-3,CAITEGGDGYTF,TGTGCCATCACCGAGGGGGGGGATGGCTACACCTTC
NA,TRBJ1-1,NA,TRBV28,CASILKGSEAFF,TGTGCCAGCATCCTCAAGGGGTCCGAAGCTTTCTTT
NA,TRBJ2-7,NA,TRBV5-4,CASSLTGWGPTYEQYF,TGTGCCAGCAGCTTGACCGGATGGGGCCCTACCTACGAGCAGTACTTC
TRBD2,TRBJ2-3,NA,TRBV19,CASSILLAGGGDTQYF,TGTGCCAGTAGTATTCTCCTAGCGGGAGGCGGAGATACGCAGTATTTT
NA,TRBJ1-1,NA,TRBV7-2,CASSLFSGGGTEAFF,TGTGCCAGCAGCTTATTTTCCGGGGGGGGTACTGAAGCTTTCTTT
NA,TRBJ1-1,NA,TRBV5-1,CASSFGANTEAFF,TGCGCCAGCAGCTTTGGGGCGAACACTGAAGCTTTCTTT
NA,TRBJ1-1,NA,TRBV28,CASSLGHNTEAFF,TGTGCCAGCAGTTTGGGACACAACACTGAAGCTTTCTTT
TRBD2,TRBJ2-3,few,TRBV7-6,CASSLGGGGRFSDTQYF,TGTGCCAGCAGCTTAGGAGGCGGCGGGAGGTTTTCAGATACGCAGTATTTT
NA,TRBJ2-4,NA,TRBV5-1,CASSLELATKNIQYF,TGCGCCAGCAGCTTGGAACTAGCCACCAAAAACATTCAGTACTTC
NA,TRBJ2-5,NA,TRBV7-3,CASSQGNQETQYF,TGTGCCAGCAGCCAGGGGAACCAAGAGACCCAGTACTTC
TRBD1,TRBJ2-3,few,TRBV6-5,CASSYQTGKLYF,TGTGCCAGCAGTTACCAGACAGGGAAGTTGTATTTT
TRBD2,TRBJ2-1,NA,TRBV10-3,CAIRRGTSGNRGRSEQFF,TGTGCCATCAGGAGAGGGACTAGCGGGAACCGGGGGAGGAGTGAGCAGTTCTTC
TRBD1,TRBJ1-1,NA,TRBV28,CASSSPDRVNTEAFF,TGTGCCAGCAGCAGTCCCGACAGGGTGAACACTGAAGCTTTCTTT
NA,TRBJ1-1,NA,TRBV7-3,CASSLKGEPNTEAFF,TGTGCCAGCAGCTTAAAGGGAGAGCCGAACACTGAAGCTTTCTTT
NA,TRBJ1-1,NA,TRBV5-1,CASSSSRERSFF,TGCGCCAGCAGCTCCTCCCGGGAAAGGTCTTTCTTT
TRBD2,TRBJ2-7,NA,TRBV29-1,CSVEGAGGQYEQYF,TGCAGCGTTGAAGGGGCGGGGGGTCAGTACGAGCAGTACTTC
TRBD2,TRBJ2-1,NA,TRBV7-2,CASSPRLGLAGYNEQFF,TGTGCCAGCAGCCCGAGACTGGGACTAGCGGGATACAATGAGCAGTTCTTC
NA,TRBJ2-2,few,TRBV6-1,CASSDPADSGGELFF,TGTGCCAGCAGCGACCCGGCCGACAGTGGCGGGGAGCTGTTTTTT
NA,TRBJ1-2,NA,TRBV19,CASSPPGAVNYGYTF,TGTGCCAGTAGTCCCCCGGGAGCAGTCAACTATGGCTACACCTTC
TRBD2,TRBJ2-1,NA,TRBV4-2,CASSQEELAEYNEQFF,TGTGCCAGCAGCCAAGAGGAACTAGCGGAATACAATGAGCAGTTCTTC
NA,TRBJ2-5,NA,TRBV28,CASSFGAGSQETQYF,TGTGCCAGCAGTTTTGGGGCGGGGAGCCAAGAGACCCAGTACTTC
NA,TRBJ2-5,NA,TRBV13,CASTLFQRQETQYF,TGTGCCAGCACGCTTTTCCAGCGCCAAGAGACCCAGTACTTC
NA,TRBJ2-1,NA,TRBV14,CASSRTISYNEQFF,TGTGCCAGCAGCCGGACTATCTCCTACAATGAGCAGTTCTTC
TRBD2,TRBJ2-2,NA,TRBV9,CASSILAGTNTGELFF,TGTGCCAGCAGCATCCTAGCGGGGACGAACACCGGGGAGCTGTTTTTT
NA,TRBJ2-6,NA,TRBV15,CATSLYSSGANVLTF,TGTGCCACCAGCCTTTATTCCTCTGGGGCCAACGTCCTGACTTTC
TRBD1,TRBJ2-3,NA,TRBV6-5,CASSYSARGYSDTQYF,TGTGCCAGCAGTTACTCGGCCAGGGGGTATTCGGATACGCAGTATTTT
TRBD2,TRBJ2-7,NA,TRBV5-1,CASSLDRSGTRIYEQYF,TGCGCCAGCAGCTTGGACCGTTCGGGGACTAGAATCTACGAGCAGTACTTC